The entry below gives a single T cell receptor (beta chain) sequence along with its context. These data are taken from a study of CD8 T cells in Susac syndrome. CD8+ and CD4+ T cells were negatively isolated; TEMRA cells were FACS-enriched. Deletions cut 4 bases from V and 4 bases from J, with 16 bases between. The V gene's germline CDR1 is LGHDT and CDR2 YNNKEL (reference sequence). The CDR3 extends over 15 amino acids. After extraction with the RNeasy kit, about 0.5 to 1 ug of the RNA was reverse transcribed using random hexamers. It was immunoSEQ multiplex PCR that amplified TCR beta CDR3 across 54 Vbeta and 13 Jbeta. MiXCR, run by TCRdb on the immunoSEQ multiplex PCR reads, gives a single entry per CDR3 protein. The profile covers roughly 200,000 distinct CDR3 sequences, with 85% to 95% appearing a single time and approximately 0.099% taken by the ten largest.

The sample comprised CD4+ T cells from PBMCs. The chain couples TRBV3-1 to TRBJ1-2; D remains ambiguous. The receptor's source is a human donor with Susac syndrome. CDR3 amino acids: CASSPPPWLSYGYTF. CDR3 in DNA: TGTGCCAGCAGCCCGCCTCCATGGTTAAGCTATGGCTACACCTTC.